This T cell receptor (beta chain) stems from a study of spatial heterogeneity in lung cancer. Overall study findings and caveats: Tracking of tumor mutation counts was seen in expanded intratumoral alpha and beta TCR counts.

Time point: sample taken at primary tumor resection. TCRdb reprocessed the 5' RACE reads via MiXCR and lists one record per CDR3 protein. Of fewer than 7,500 distinct CDR3 sequences listed, 12% to 15% are singletons. On this clonotype: Its target is not known. Since it is a stray read in a library aimed at alpha chains, this beta chain has a size that is not meaningful.

The length of the CDR3 is 15 residues. After removal of 5 bases from V and 5 bases from J, the junction contained 11 bases not matched to a gene. The germline V gene encodes CDR1 SGHRS and CDR2 YFSETQ. V usage is TRBV5-1 and J usage is TRBJ2-3, with 7 bases that match TRBD2. The sample consisted of lung tumor tissue, taken at surgery. The clonotype was recovered from a male donor with early-stage non-small cell lung cancer. The DNA for the CDR3 is TGCGCCAGCAGTTCGGCGGGGGAACCAGAAGATACGCAGTATTTT. Its translation: CASSSAGEPEDTQYF.